The text below deals with one TCR beta chain. As yet, its antigen is unknown. Germline V gene data show CDR1 as SQVTM and CDR2 as ANQGSEA. The CDR3 has 12 amino acids. The V and J ends lost 5 bases and 3 bases respectively, with 10 bases between them. Only in-frame clones appear in the TCRdb table, and some are missing; sequencing was by immunoSEQ multiplex PCR. The sample holds around 100,000 clones, 85% to 95% seen once. The source of the sample is a study of graft-versus-host responses after intestinal transplantation. Study-level background: Recipients received multivisceral, liver-intestinal, or isolated intestinal transplants.

Study findings and constraints: An association linked early post-transplant HvG declines with peak circulating GvH clone levels. GvH clones were identified in recipient marrow, with some first appearing in ileum or blood.

The starting material was unstimulated CD4+ T cells sorted from spleen or lymph node cells, obtained before transplant. This clonotype was sampled from a human donor who was the organ donor for an intestinal transplant. The V and J genes are TRBV29-1 and TRBJ2-5; tentatively, D is TRBD1 (6 bases). CDR3 DNA: TGCAGCGTTTGGGGGCCAGAAGAGACCCAGTACTTC. Protein product: CSVWGPEETQYF.